This is a list of T cell receptor beta chains from one sample in a study of shared clonotypes between healthy human individuals. Libraries were prepared by immunoSEQ multiplex PCR; TCRdb keeps only in-frame clonotypes and omits some of them. The repertoire holds some 2 million clones, over 85% seen once, with 0.9% to 1.5% in the top ten. Sequenced input: naive CD8+ T cells sorted from blood. These receptors originate from a man aged 18 to 30 in good health. Both conserved end residues are part of each CDR3. The order of the fields is V gene, clone size, D gene, J gene, CDR3 protein, CDR3 DNA. A D gene is named only where the DNA matches it firmly. Size is stated for part of the rows, as once, few or many counts, or as a class when the clone is expanded.

v_gene: TRBV18; abundance: NA; d_gene: TRBD1; j_gene: TRBJ1-1; CDR3aa: CASSPPDRPGGEAFF; CDR3nt: TGTGCCAGCTCACCACCGGATCGGCCAGGGGGTGAAGCTTTCTTT
v_gene: TRBV14; abundance: once; d_gene: NA; j_gene: TRBJ2-5; CDR3aa: CASSQDPGGQETQYF; CDR3nt: TGTGCCAGCAGCCAAGATCCAGGGGGGCAAGAGACCCAGTACTTC
v_gene: TRBV2; abundance: once; d_gene: TRBD2; j_gene: TRBJ2-1; CDR3aa: CASSEASGSGNEQFF; CDR3nt: TGTGCCAGCAGTGAAGCTAGCGGGAGTGGGAATGAGCAGTTCTTC
v_gene: TRBV9; abundance: NA; d_gene: NA; j_gene: TRBJ2-1; CDR3aa: CASSVGADDYNEQFF; CDR3nt: TGTGCCAGCAGCGTAGGAGCGGATGATTACAATGAGCAGTTCTTC
v_gene: TRBV7-8; abundance: few; d_gene: NA; j_gene: TRBJ2-2; CDR3aa: CASSFPSTGPDTGELFF; CDR3nt: TGTGCCAGCAGCTTCCCCTCTACCGGGCCCGACACCGGGGAGCTGTTTTTT
v_gene: TRBV7-6; abundance: NA; d_gene: TRBD1; j_gene: TRBJ2-1; CDR3aa: CASSPGQPYNEQFF; CDR3nt: TGTGCCAGCAGCCCGGGACAGCCGTACAATGAGCAGTTCTTC
v_gene: TRBV9; abundance: NA; d_gene: NA; j_gene: TRBJ1-6; CDR3aa: CASSVHRDGYNSPLHF; CDR3nt: TGTGCCAGCAGCGTACATCGGGACGGCTATAATTCACCCCTCCACTTT
v_gene: TRBV27; abundance: NA; d_gene: NA; j_gene: TRBJ2-5; CDR3aa: CASSLVGQETQYF; CDR3nt: TGTGCCAGCAGTTTGGTAGGGCAAGAGACCCAGTACTTC
v_gene: TRBV7-9; abundance: NA; d_gene: TRBD1; j_gene: TRBJ1-6; CDR3aa: CASSSPRQGVDSPLHF; CDR3nt: TGTGCCAGCAGCTCCCCCCGGCAGGGGGTGGATTCACCCCTCCACTTT
v_gene: TRBV13; abundance: NA; d_gene: TRBD2; j_gene: TRBJ2-5; CDR3aa: CASSPTSGRPGGETQYF; CDR3nt: TGTGCCAGCAGCCCGACTAGCGGGCGCCCGGGGGGAGAGACCCAGTACTTC
v_gene: TRBV5-1; abundance: NA; d_gene: NA; j_gene: TRBJ2-5; CDR3aa: CASSSIIGGTQYF; CDR3nt: TGCGCCAGCAGCTCTATTATAGGGGGGACCCAGTACTTC
v_gene: TRBV28; abundance: NA; d_gene: NA; j_gene: TRBJ2-2; CDR3aa: CASRVENTGELFF; CDR3nt: TGTGCCAGCAGGGTAGAGAACACCGGGGAGCTGTTTTTT
v_gene: TRBV28; abundance: NA; d_gene: TRBD1; j_gene: TRBJ2-5; CDR3aa: CASSFPTQGVEQETQYF; CDR3nt: TGTGCCAGCAGTTTCCCGACACAGGGGGTAGAGCAAGAGACCCAGTACTTC
v_gene: TRBV6-5; abundance: NA; d_gene: NA; j_gene: TRBJ2-5; CDR3aa: CASSYGALVETQYF; CDR3nt: TGTGCCAGCAGTTACGGGGCCTTGGTGGAGACCCAGTACTTC
v_gene: TRBV27; abundance: NA; d_gene: NA; j_gene: TRBJ2-7; CDR3aa: CASSFWGPTYEQYF; CDR3nt: TGTGCCAGCAGTTTTTGGGGGCCCACCTACGAGCAGTACTTC
v_gene: TRBV5-1; abundance: NA; d_gene: NA; j_gene: TRBJ2-6; CDR3aa: CASSLVGTGANVLTF; CDR3nt: TGCGCCAGCAGCTTGGTGGGGACTGGGGCCAACGTCCTGACTTTC
v_gene: TRBV21-1; abundance: once; d_gene: NA; j_gene: TRBJ1-6; CDR3aa: CASSKRRGRRNSPLHF; CDR3nt: TGTGCCAGCAGCAAACGGAGGGGGCGCCGGAATTCACCCCTCCACTTT
v_gene: TRBV7-6; abundance: NA; d_gene: NA; j_gene: TRBJ2-5; CDR3aa: CASSLEVIQETQYF; CDR3nt: TGTGCCAGCAGCTTAGAAGTAATTCAAGAGACCCAGTACTTC
v_gene: TRBV27; abundance: few; d_gene: TRBD1; j_gene: TRBJ1-2; CDR3aa: CASSYATGTAYGYTF; CDR3nt: TGTGCCAGCAGTTACGCTACCGGGACAGCCTATGGCTACACCTTC
v_gene: TRBV29-1; abundance: NA; d_gene: NA; j_gene: TRBJ2-2; CDR3aa: CSVGRPDTGELFF; CDR3nt: TGCAGCGTTGGCCGCCCGGACACCGGGGAGCTGTTTTTT
v_gene: TRBV9; abundance: NA; d_gene: NA; j_gene: TRBJ2-1; CDR3aa: CASSAWGGTSDEQFF; CDR3nt: TGTGCCAGCAGCGCCTGGGGCGGGACGTCGGATGAGCAGTTCTTC
v_gene: TRBV13; abundance: NA; d_gene: NA; j_gene: TRBJ2-7; CDR3aa: CASSFGYPYEQYF; CDR3nt: TGTGCCAGCAGCTTTGGTTATCCCTACGAGCAGTACTTC
v_gene: TRBV7-8; abundance: NA; d_gene: TRBD1; j_gene: TRBJ1-2; CDR3aa: CASSLAMEGAGRGYTF; CDR3nt: TGTGCCAGCAGCTTAGCGATGGAGGGGGCAGGGCGAGGCTACACCTTC
v_gene: TRBV6-5; abundance: NA; d_gene: NA; j_gene: TRBJ2-1; CDR3aa: CASSYTGTSNEQFF; CDR3nt: TGTGCCAGCAGTTACACCGGGACCTCCAATGAGCAGTTCTTC
v_gene: TRBV5-4; abundance: NA; d_gene: TRBD1; j_gene: TRBJ1-1; CDR3aa: CASSRGTENTEAFF; CDR3nt: TGTGCCAGCAGCCGTGGGACAGAGAACACTGAAGCTTTCTTT
v_gene: TRBV4-2; abundance: NA; d_gene: NA; j_gene: TRBJ2-3; CDR3aa: CASSPTGASSEEDTQYF; CDR3nt: TGTGCCAGCAGCCCGACTGGAGCTAGCAGTGAGGAAGATACGCAGTATTTT
v_gene: TRBV4-1; abundance: NA; d_gene: NA; j_gene: TRBJ1-2; CDR3aa: CASSHLAGDRLDYGYTF; CDR3nt: TGCGCCAGCAGCCACCTTGCCGGAGACAGGCTGGACTATGGCTACACCTTC
v_gene: TRBV27; abundance: NA; d_gene: NA; j_gene: TRBJ1-2; CDR3aa: CASSLYRANVLYGYTF; CDR3nt: TGTGCCAGCAGTTTATACAGGGCAAACGTCCTCTATGGCTACACCTTC
v_gene: TRBV28; abundance: NA; d_gene: NA; j_gene: TRBJ2-5; CDR3aa: CASSQTGARETQYF; CDR3nt: TGTGCCAGCAGTCAGACGGGGGCGAGAGAGACCCAGTACTTC
v_gene: TRBV2; abundance: NA; d_gene: TRBD2; j_gene: TRBJ2-1; CDR3aa: CATRWLAGGEQFF; CDR3nt: TGTGCCACCCGATGGCTAGCGGGCGGCGAGCAGTTCTTC
v_gene: TRBV10-3; abundance: NA; d_gene: NA; j_gene: TRBJ1-3; CDR3aa: CAISETGRAGNTIYF; CDR3nt: TGTGCCATCAGTGAGACGGGCCGGGCTGGAAACACCATATATTTT
v_gene: TRBV7-8; abundance: NA; d_gene: NA; j_gene: TRBJ2-1; CDR3aa: CASSLVGRDNEQFF; CDR3nt: TGTGCCAGCAGCTTAGTTGGCCGAGACAATGAGCAGTTCTTC
v_gene: TRBV7-2; abundance: NA; d_gene: NA; j_gene: TRBJ2-2; CDR3aa: CASSLFLLGSGELFF; CDR3nt: TGTGCCAGCAGCTTATTCCTATTAGGGTCCGGGGAGCTGTTTTTT
v_gene: TRBV14; abundance: once; d_gene: NA; j_gene: TRBJ2-5; CDR3aa: CASSQVFGGRETQYF; CDR3nt: TGTGCCAGCAGCCAAGTTTTCGGGGGTAGAGAGACCCAGTACTTC
v_gene: TRBV5-6; abundance: NA; d_gene: NA; j_gene: TRBJ2-1; CDR3aa: CASSLGGGARYNEQFF; CDR3nt: TGTGCCAGCAGCTTGGGTGGGGGAGCGAGATACAATGAGCAGTTCTTC
v_gene: TRBV28; abundance: NA; d_gene: NA; j_gene: TRBJ1-4; CDR3aa: CATTERGPGKVTNEKLFF; CDR3nt: TGTGCCACCACTGAGAGAGGGCCAGGAAAAGTAACTAATGAAAAACTGTTTTTT
v_gene: TRBV14; abundance: NA; d_gene: TRBD2; j_gene: TRBJ2-7; CDR3aa: CASSGRTSGGLPYEQYF; CDR3nt: TGTGCCAGCAGCGGACGGACTAGCGGGGGCCTTCCCTACGAGCAGTACTTC
v_gene: TRBV5-1; abundance: NA; d_gene: TRBD2; j_gene: TRBJ2-3; CDR3aa: CASSSERGWRDTQYF; CDR3nt: TGCGCCAGCAGCTCTGAGCGGGGCTGGAGAGATACGCAGTATTTT
v_gene: TRBV10-2; abundance: few; d_gene: NA; j_gene: TRBJ1-1; CDR3aa: CASSEIGMGEAFF; CDR3nt: TGCGCCAGCAGTGAGATTGGGATGGGTGAAGCTTTCTTT
v_gene: TRBV7-8; abundance: NA; d_gene: TRBD1; j_gene: TRBJ2-1; CDR3aa: CASSLFTGGIDEQFF; CDR3nt: TGTGCCAGCAGCTTATTCACAGGGGGTATCGATGAGCAGTTCTTC
v_gene: TRBV5-6; abundance: NA; d_gene: TRBD1; j_gene: TRBJ1-1; CDR3aa: CASSSATGATTAFF; CDR3nt: TGTGCCAGCAGCTCGGCGACAGGGGCCACCACAGCTTTCTTT
v_gene: TRBV6-6; abundance: NA; d_gene: NA; j_gene: TRBJ2-5; CDR3aa: CASSYAQETQYF; CDR3nt: TGTGCCAGCAGTTACGCCCAAGAGACCCAGTACTTC
v_gene: TRBV4-1; abundance: NA; d_gene: NA; j_gene: TRBJ2-1; CDR3aa: CASSLESYNEQFF; CDR3nt: TGCGCCAGCAGCCTGGAGAGTTACAATGAGCAGTTCTTC
v_gene: TRBV15; abundance: NA; d_gene: NA; j_gene: TRBJ1-4; CDR3aa: CATSREGEDNEKLFF; CDR3nt: TGTGCCACCAGCAGAGAAGGGGAGGATAATGAAAAACTGTTTTTT